What follows is one T cell receptor beta chain and its context. A single count supports this clone. No cognate antigen has been identified for it. No much larger clone exists at a distance of one base, and base qualities are not known. Repertoires were sampled repeatedly over the course of chemoradiotherapy so that clonal expansion in the tumor microenvironment could be followed. This entry comes from a study of chemoradiotherapy in HPV16-positive cancers (dated by TCRdb to between 2020 and 2023). For the wider study: Candidate HPV-specific T-cell clones and common TCR motifs were defined through functional T-cell assays on cells from a couple of HPV16-positive patients. Whether T-cell immunity against the HPV oncoproteins E6 and E7 changes during chemoradiotherapy and whether survival is affected by this immunity were examined in the study. The candidate HPV-specific TCRs and motifs were then tracked in TCR repertoires from around 93 patients with HPV-related cancers.

Libraries were built with the immunoSEQ multiplex PCR assay. Not all clones reach the TCRdb copy of this immuneACCESS table, which keeps in-frame sequences only. Checked studies attribute under half of the gap to unresolved V genes and leave the rest unexplained. Within this sample are about 6,200 clones, with 75% to 85% of them counted one time only. In total, the top ten clones hold roughly 6.3% of the sample. Overall results and qualifications from the work: In HPV16-positive patients, expansion of HPV-responsive T cells during chemoradiotherapy was associated with improved recurrence-free survival. Expansion of candidate HPV-specific clones and E7-related TCR motifs was observed in the tumor microenvironment during treatment, whereas no such expansion was observed for non-HPV-specific T cells. Only two HPV16-positive patients were used to derive the functional definition of HPV-specific T cells, and the survival association was reported for HPV16-positive patients.

Germline trimming amounts to 2 bases on V and 1 base on J, with 6 as the count of junction bases outside the gene matches. In the germline V gene, CDR1 corresponds to SNHLY and CDR2 to FYNNEI. The CDR3 contains 16 residues, cysteine and phenylalanine counted. The CDR3 DNA has 48 bases and is translated from base 1. This sample comprised tumor tissue, obtained from a patient who underwent chemoradiotherapy. The TCR comes from a human donor with HPV-associated anogenital cancer. Recombination linked TRBV2 to TRBJ1-2; the central 8 bases match TRBD1. The CDR3 region reads CASSESRDRINYGYTF. The base sequence is TGTGCCAGCAGTGAAAGTCGGGACAGGATTAACTATGGCTACACCTTC. When the CDR3 is completed using the reference TRBV2 and TRBJ1-2 genes on either side, the full variable domain is EPEVTQTPSHQVTQMGQEVILRCVPISNHLYFYWYRQILGQKVEFLVSFYNNEISEKSEIFDDQFSVERPDGSNFTLKIRSTKLEDSAMYFCASSESRDRINYGYTFGSGTRLTVV.